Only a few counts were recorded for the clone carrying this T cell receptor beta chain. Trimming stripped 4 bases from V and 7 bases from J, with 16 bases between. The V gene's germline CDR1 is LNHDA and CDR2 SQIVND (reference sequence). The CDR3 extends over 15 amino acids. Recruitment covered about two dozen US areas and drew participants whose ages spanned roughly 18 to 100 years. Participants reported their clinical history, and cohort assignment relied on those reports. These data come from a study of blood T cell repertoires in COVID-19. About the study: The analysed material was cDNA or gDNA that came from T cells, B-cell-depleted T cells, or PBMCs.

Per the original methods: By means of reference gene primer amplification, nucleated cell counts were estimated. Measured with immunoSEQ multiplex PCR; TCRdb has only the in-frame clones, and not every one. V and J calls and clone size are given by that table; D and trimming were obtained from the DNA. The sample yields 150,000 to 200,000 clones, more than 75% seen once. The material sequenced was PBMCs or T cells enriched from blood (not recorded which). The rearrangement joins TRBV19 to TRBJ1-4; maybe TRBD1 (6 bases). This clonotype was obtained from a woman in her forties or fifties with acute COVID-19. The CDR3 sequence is CASSTMTKQGEKLFF. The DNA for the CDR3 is TGTGCCAGTAGTACTATGACCAAACAGGGTGAAAAACTGTTTTTT.